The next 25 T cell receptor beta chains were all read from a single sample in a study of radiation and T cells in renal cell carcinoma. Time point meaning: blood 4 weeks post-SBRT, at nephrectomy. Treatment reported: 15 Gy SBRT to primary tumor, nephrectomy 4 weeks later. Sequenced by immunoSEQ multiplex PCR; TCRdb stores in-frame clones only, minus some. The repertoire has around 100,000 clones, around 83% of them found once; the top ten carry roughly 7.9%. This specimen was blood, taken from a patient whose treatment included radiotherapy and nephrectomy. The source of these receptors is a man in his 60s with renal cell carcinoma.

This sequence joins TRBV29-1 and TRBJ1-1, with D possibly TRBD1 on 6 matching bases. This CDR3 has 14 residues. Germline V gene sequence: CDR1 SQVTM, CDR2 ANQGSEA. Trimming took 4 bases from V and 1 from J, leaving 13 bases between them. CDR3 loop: CSVVKGGANTEAFF. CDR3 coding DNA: TGCAGCGTTGTTAAGGGGGGAGCGAACACTGAAGCTTTCTTT. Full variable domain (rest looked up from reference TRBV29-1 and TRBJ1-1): SAVISQKPSRDICQRGTSLTIQCQVDSQVTMMFWYRQQPGQSLTLIATANQGSEATYESGFVIDKFPISRPNLTFSTLTVSNMSPEDSSIYLCSVVKGGANTEAFFGQGTRLTVV.

The CDR3 region is CASSQVTDRGLSPEQYF. The CDR3 nucleotides are TGTGCCAGCAGCCAAGTCACGGACAGGGGGCTATCTCCCGAGCAGTACTTC. The rearrangement uses TRBV4-2 and TRBJ2-7; 11 bases fit TRBD1. This CDR3 is 17 amino acids long. Unmatched junction bases numbered 11, after V lost 1 base and J lost 6 bases. The germline CDR1 and CDR2 sequences are LGHNA and YNFKEQ.

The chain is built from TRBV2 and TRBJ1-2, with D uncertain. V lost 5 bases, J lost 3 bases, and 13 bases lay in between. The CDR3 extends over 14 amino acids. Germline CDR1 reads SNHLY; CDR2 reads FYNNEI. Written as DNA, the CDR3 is TGTGCCAGCAGTTTCAGCGACCGGGACTATGGCTACACCTTC. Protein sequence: CASSFSDRDYGYTF.

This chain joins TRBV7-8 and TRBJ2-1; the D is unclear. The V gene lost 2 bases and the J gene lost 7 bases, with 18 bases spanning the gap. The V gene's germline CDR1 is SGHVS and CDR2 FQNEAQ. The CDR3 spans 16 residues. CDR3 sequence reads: CASSLRIPNMGNEQFF. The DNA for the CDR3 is TGTGCCAGCAGCTTAAGGATCCCGAATATGGGGAATGAGCAGTTCTTC.

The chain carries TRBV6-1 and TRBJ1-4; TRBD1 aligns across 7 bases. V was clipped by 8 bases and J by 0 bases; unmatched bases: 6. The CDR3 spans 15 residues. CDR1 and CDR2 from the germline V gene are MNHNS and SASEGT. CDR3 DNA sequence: TGTGCCAGCCGGACAGGATGGGCAACTAATGAAAAACTGTTTTTT. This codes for CASRTGWATNEKLFF.

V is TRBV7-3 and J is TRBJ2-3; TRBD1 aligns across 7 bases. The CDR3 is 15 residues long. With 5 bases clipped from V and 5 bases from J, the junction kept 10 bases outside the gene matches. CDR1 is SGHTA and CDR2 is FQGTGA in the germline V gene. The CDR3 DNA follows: TGTGCCAGCAGCCTACAGGGGCAGAGGGTAGATACGCAGTATTTT. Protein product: CASSLQGQRVDTQYF.

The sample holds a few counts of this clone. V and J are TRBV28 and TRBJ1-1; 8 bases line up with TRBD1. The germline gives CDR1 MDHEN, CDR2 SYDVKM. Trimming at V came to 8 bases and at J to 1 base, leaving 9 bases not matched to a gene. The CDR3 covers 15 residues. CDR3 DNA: TGTGCCAGCCGTAGATCCGGGACAGGGAACACTGAAGCTTTCTTT. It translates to CASRRSGTGNTEAFF.

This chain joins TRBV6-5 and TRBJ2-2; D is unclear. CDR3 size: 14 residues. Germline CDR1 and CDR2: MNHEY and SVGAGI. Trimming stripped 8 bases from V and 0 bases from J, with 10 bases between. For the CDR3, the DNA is TGTGCCAGCGGTAATAGACCGAACACCGGGGAGCTGTTTTTT. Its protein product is CASGNRPNTGELFF.

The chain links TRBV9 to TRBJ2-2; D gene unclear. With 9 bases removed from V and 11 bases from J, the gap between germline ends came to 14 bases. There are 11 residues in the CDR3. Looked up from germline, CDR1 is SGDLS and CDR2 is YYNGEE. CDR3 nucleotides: TGTGCCACACCAACTTTTGGCGAGCTGTTTTTT. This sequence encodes CATPTFGELFF.

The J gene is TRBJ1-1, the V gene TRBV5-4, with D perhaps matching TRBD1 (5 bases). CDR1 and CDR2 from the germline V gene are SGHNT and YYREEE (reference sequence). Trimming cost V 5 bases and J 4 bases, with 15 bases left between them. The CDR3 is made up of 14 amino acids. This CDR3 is CASSYIDRPTEAFF. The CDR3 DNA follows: TGTGCCAGCAGTTACATTGACAGACCCACTGAAGCTTTCTTT.

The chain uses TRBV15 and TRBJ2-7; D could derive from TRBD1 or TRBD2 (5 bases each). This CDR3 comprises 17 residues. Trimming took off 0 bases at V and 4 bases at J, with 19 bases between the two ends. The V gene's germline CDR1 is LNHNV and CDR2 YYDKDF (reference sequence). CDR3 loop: CATSRDRGRGIRYEQYF. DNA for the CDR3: TGTGCCACCAGCAGAGATCGGGGCCGTGGGATACGATACGAGCAGTACTTC.

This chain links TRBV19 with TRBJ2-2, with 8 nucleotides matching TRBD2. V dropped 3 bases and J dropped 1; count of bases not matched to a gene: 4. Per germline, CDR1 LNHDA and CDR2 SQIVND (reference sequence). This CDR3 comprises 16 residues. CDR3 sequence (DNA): TGTGCCAGTAGTATTAGGAGCGGGAGGAACACCGGGGAGCTGTTTTTT. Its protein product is CASSIRSGRNTGELFF.

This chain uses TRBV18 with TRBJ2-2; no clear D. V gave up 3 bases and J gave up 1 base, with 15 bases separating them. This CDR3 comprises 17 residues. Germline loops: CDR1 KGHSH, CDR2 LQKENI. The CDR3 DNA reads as TGTGCCAGCTCACCTGGTGGGCGAGTCGGGAACACCGGGGAGCTGTTTTTT. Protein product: CASSPGGRVGNTGELFF.

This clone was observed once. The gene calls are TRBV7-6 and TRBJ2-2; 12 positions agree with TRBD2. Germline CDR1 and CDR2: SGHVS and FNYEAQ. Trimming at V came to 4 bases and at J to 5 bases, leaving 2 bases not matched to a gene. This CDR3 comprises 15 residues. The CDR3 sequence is CASSSLAGGTGELFF. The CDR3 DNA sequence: TGTGCCAGCAGCTCACTAGCGGGAGGAACCGGGGAGCTGTTTTTT.

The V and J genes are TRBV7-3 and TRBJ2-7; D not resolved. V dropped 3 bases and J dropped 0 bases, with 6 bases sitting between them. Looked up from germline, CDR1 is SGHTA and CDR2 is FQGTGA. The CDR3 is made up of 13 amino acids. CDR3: CASSLFGSYEQYF. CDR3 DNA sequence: TGTGCCAGCAGCTTGTTTGGCTCCTACGAGCAGTACTTC.

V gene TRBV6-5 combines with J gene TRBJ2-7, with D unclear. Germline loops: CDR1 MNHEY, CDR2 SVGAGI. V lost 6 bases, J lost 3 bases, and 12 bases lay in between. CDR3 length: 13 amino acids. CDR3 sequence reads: CASSDTHGYEQYF. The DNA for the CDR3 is TGTGCCAGCAGCGACACCCACGGCTACGAGCAGTACTTC.

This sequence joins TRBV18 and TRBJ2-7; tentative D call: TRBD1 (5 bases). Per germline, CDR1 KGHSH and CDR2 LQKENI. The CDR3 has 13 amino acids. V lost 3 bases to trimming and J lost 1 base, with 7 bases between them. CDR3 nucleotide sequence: TGTGCCAGCTCACCCGACAGTTCCTACGAGCAGTACTTC. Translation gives CASSPDSSYEQYF.

The CDR3 is CASSSTPSGSTFEQFF. CDR3 DNA: TGCGCCAGCAGCTCCACCCCTAGCGGGAGTACTTTTGAGCAGTTCTTC. The rearrangement uses TRBV5-1 and TRBJ2-1, with TRBD2 matching 10 bases. This CDR3 has 16 residues. V lost 3 bases, J lost 9 bases, and 12 bases stayed unmatched. Per the germline V gene, CDR1 is SGHRS and CDR2 is YFSETQ.

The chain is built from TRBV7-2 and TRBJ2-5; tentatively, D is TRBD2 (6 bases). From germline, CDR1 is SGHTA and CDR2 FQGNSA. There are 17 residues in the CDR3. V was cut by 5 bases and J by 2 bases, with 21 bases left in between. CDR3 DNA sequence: TGTGCCAGCAGCCAAAGGGGACGCGGGGCCAGGCAAGAGACCCAGTACTTC. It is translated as CASSQRGRGARQETQYF. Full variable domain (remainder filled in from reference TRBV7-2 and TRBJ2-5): GAGVSQSPSNKVTEKGKDVELRCDPISGHTALYWYRQSLGQGLEFLIYFQGNSAPDKSGLPSDRFSAERTGGSVSTLTIQRTQQEDSAVYLCASSQRGRGARQETQYFGPGTRLLVL.

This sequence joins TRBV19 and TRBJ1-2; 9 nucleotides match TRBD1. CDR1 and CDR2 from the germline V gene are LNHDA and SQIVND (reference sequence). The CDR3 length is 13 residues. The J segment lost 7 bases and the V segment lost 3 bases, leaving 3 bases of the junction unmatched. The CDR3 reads CASSMGQGVGYTF. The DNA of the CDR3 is TGTGCCAGTAGTATGGGACAGGGTGTTGGCTACACCTTC.

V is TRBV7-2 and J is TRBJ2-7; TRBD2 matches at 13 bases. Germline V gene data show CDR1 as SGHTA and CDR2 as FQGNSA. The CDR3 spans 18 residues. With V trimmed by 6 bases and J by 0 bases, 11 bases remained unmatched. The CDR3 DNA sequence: TGTGCCAGCAGTTGGACTAGCGGGAGACTTCGTTCCTCCTACGAGCAGTACTTC. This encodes CASSWTSGRLRSSYEQYF.

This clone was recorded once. The CDR3 DNA is TGTGCCAGCAGCCCTAGCGGGAGGGCCGCCTACGAGCAGTACTTC. It codes for CASSPSGRAAYEQYF. The chain employs TRBV14 and TRBJ2-7; 12 nucleotides line up with TRBD2. The CDR3 extends over 15 amino acids. The junction had 3 bases not matched to a gene; V was cut back by 4 bases and J by 2 bases. CDR1 SGHDN and CDR2 FVKESK come from the germline V gene.

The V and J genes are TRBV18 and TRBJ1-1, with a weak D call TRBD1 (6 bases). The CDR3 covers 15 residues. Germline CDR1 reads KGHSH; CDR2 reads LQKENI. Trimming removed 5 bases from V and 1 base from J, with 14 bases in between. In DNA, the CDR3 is TGTGCCAGCTCAACGGAACAGGGTGCGAACACTGAAGCTTTCTTT. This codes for CASSTEQGANTEAFF. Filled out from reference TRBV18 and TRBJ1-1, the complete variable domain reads NAGVMQNPRHLVRRRGQEARLRCSPMKGHSHVYWYRQLPEEGLKFMVYLQKENIIDESGMPKERFSAEFPKEGPSILRIQQVVRGDSAAYFCASSTEQGANTEAFFGQGTRLTVV.

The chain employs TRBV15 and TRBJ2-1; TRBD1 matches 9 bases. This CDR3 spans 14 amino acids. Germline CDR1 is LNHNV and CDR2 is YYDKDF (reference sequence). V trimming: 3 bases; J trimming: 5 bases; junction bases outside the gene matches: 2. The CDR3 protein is CATSSGQGNNEQFF. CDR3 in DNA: TGTGCCACCAGCAGTGGACAGGGGAACAATGAGCAGTTCTTC. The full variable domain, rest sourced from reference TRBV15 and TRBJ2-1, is DAMVIQNPRYQVTQFGKPVTLSCSQTLNHNVMYWYQQKSSQAPKLLFHYYDKDFNNEADTPDNFQSRRPNTSFCFLDIRSPGLGDTAMYLCATSSGQGNNEQFFGPGTRLTVL.

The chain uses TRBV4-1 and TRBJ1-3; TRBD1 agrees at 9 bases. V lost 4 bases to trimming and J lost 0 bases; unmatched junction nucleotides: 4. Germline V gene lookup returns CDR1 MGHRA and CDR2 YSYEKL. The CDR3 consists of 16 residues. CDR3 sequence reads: CASSRGTGSSGNTIYF. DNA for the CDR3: TGCGCCAGCAGCCGAGGGACAGGGTCCTCTGGAAACACCATATATTTT.